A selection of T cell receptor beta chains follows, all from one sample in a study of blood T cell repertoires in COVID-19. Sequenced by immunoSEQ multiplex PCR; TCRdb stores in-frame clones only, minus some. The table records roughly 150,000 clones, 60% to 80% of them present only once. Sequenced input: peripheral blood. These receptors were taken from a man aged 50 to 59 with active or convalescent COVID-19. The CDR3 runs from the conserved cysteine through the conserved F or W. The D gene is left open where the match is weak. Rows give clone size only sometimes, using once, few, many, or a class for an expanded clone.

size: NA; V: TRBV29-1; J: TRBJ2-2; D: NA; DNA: TGCAGCGTCCCGAAGGGGGAGAACACCGGGGAGCTGTTTTTT; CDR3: CSVPKGENTGELFF
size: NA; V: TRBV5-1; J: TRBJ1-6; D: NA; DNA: TGCGCCACCCCGCGAGGGCAGGGGAGTAATTCACCCCTCCACTTT; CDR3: CATPRGQGSNSPLHF
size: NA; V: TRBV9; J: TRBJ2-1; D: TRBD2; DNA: TGTGCCAGCAGCGTAGTAGCGGGAGGGCTCTACAATGAGCAGTTCTTC; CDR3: CASSVVAGGLYNEQFF
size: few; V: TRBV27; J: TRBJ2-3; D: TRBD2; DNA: TGTGCCAGCAGTGATCTTAGCGGGCCAAGCACAGATACGCAGTATTTT; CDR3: CASSDLSGPSTDTQYF
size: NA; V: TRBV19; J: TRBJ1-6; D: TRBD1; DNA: TGTGCCAGCCCGCAGGGGGCTAGATCACCCCTCCACTTT; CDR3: CASPQGARSPLHF
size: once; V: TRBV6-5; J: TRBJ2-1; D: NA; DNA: TGTGCCAGCAGTTATCCGACGGTAGCCAGCAATGAGCAGTTCTTC; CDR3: CASSYPTVASNEQFF
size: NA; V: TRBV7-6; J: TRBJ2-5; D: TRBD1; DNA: TGTGCCAGCAGCCACCTCGGGACAGGCCAAGAGACCCAGTACTTC; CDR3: CASSHLGTGQETQYF
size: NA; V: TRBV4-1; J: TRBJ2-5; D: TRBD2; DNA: TGCGCCAGCAGCCAAGGTCTAGCGGGAGGGCCGAAGGAGACCCAGTACTTC; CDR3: CASSQGLAGGPKETQYF
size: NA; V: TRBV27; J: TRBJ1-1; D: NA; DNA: TGTGCCAGAACCCCACGGGGGGGGAGGACTGAAGCTTTCTTT; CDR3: CARTPRGGRTEAFF
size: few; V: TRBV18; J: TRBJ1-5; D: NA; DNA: TGTGCCAGCTCACCTACAGGGACCTATAGCAATCAGCCCCAGCATTTT; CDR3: CASSPTGTYSNQPQHF
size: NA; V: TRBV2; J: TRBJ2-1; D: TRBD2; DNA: TGTGCCAGCAGTCGACTAGCGGGGCGCTACAATGAGCAGTTCTTC; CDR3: CASSRLAGRYNEQFF
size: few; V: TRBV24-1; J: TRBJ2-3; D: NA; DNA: TGTGCCACCAGTGATGCTAAAAAGGGGGTTACGCAGTATTTT; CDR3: CATSDAKKGVTQYF
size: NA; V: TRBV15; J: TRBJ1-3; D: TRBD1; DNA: TGTGCCACCAGCTCTCCGGGACAGCTCTCTGGAAACACCATATATTTT; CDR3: CATSSPGQLSGNTIYF
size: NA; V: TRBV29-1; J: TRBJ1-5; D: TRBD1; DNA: TGCAGCGTCGCTGGACAGGGAGCGGCTCAGCCCCAGCATTTT; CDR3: CSVAGQGAAQPQHF
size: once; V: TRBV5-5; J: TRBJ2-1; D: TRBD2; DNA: TGTGCCAGCAGCTTCGAGGCGGGAGCGGCTTTTGAGCAGTTCTTC; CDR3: CASSFEAGAAFEQFF
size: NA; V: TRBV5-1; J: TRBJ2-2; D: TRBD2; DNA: TGCGCCAGCAGCTGGGGACTAGCGAACACCGGGGAGCTGTTTTTT; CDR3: CASSWGLANTGELFF
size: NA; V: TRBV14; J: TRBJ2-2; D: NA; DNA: TGTGCCAGCAGCCAAGTACCCGGGACTTACGGGGAGCTGTTTTTT; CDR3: CASSQVPGTYGELFF
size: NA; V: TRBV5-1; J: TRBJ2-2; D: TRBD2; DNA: TGCGCCAGCAGCTTGGACCTAGCGGGAGGCACCGGGGAGCTGTTTTTT; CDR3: CASSLDLAGGTGELFF
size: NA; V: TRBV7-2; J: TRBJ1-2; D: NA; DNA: TGTGCCAGCAACAGCCTTAACTATGGCTACACCTTC; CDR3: CASNSLNYGYTF
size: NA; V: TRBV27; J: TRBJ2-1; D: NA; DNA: TGTGCCAGCAGTTTCCAACAGTTCAATGAGCAGTTCTTC; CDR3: CASSFQQFNEQFF
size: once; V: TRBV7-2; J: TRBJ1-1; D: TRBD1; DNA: TGTGCCAGCAGCTTGCCTCTGGGACAGGGGGTTGAAGCTTTCTTT; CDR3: CASSLPLGQGVEAFF
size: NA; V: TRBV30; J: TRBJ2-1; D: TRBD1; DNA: TGTGCCTGGGACAGGGGTGGGGGTGAGCAGTTCTTC; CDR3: CAWDRGGGEQFF
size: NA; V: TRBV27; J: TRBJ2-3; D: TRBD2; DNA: TGTGCCAGCAGTTTAATTGCGGGAGTAGTCGATACGCAGTATTTT; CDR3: CASSLIAGVVDTQYF
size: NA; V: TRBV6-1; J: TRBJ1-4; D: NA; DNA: TGTGCCAGCAGTGAACGGGGACGGGGGAATGAAAAACTGTTTTTT; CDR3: CASSERGRGNEKLFF
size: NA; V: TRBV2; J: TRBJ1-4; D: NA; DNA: TGTGCCAGCAGTGAAGACAGGGCAATTAATGAAAAACTGTTTTTT; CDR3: CASSEDRAINEKLFF
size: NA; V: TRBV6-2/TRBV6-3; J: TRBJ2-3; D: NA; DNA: TGTGCCAGCAGCGACTCCATTTATACGCAGTATTTT; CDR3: CASSDSIYTQYF
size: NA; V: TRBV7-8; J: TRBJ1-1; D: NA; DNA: TGTGCCAGCAGCTTAACGACACCGAACACTGAAGCTTTCTTT; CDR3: CASSLTTPNTEAFF
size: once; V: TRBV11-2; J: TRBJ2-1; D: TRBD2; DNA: TGTGCCAGCAGCACACCCCGGACTAGCGGGAGGGGTGGCGATGAGCAGTTCTTC; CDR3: CASSTPRTSGRGGDEQFF
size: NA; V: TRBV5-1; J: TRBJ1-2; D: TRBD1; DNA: TGCGCCAGCAGCTTCGACAGGGACTATGGCTACACCTTC; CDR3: CASSFDRDYGYTF
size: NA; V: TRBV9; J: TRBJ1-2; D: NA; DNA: TGTGCCAGCAGCGTAGCAGGGCTCAGTGGCTACACCTTC; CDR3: CASSVAGLSGYTF
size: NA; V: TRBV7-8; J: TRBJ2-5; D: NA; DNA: TGTGCCAGCAGCTGGCTTGTTGATTACCAAGAGACCCAGTACTTC; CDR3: CASSWLVDYQETQYF
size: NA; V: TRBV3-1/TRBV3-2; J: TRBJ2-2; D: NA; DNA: TGTGCCAGCAGCCAAGATCTAGGGAACACCGGGGAGCTGTTTTTT; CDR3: CASSQDLGNTGELFF
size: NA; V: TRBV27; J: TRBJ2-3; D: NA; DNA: TGTGCCAGCAGTTCCAGGGGGGTTACGCAGTATTTT; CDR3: CASSSRGVTQYF
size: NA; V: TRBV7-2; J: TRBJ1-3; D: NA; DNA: TGTGCCAGCAGACTGGGACTGTACTCTGGAAACACCATATATTTT; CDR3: CASRLGLYSGNTIYF
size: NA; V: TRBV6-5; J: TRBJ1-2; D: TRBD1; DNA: TGTGCCAGCACACAGGGGGATGGCTACACCTTC; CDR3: CASTQGDGYTF
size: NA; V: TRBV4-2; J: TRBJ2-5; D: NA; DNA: TGTGCCAGCAGCCAAGATTTGGGGGCAGGAAAGACCCAGTACTTC; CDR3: CASSQDLGAGKTQYF
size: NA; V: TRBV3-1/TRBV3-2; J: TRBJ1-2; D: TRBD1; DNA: TGTGCCAGCAGCCAAGTAGGGGGCTCAGGCTATGGCTACACCTTC; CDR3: CASSQVGGSGYGYTF
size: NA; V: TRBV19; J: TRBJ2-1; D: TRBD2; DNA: TGTGCCAGTAGTACCTCCTGGACTAGCGGAGTCTACAATGAGCAGTTCTTC; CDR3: CASSTSWTSGVYNEQFF
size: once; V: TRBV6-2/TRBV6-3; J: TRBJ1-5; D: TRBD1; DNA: TGTGCCAGCAGCACAGGGGAAAGCAATCAGCCCCAGCATTTT; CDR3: CASSTGESNQPQHF
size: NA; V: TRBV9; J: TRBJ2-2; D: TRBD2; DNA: TGTGCCAGCAGCTTTCATAGCGGGCCCCTCGCCGGGGAGCTGTTTTTT; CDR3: CASSFHSGPLAGELFF
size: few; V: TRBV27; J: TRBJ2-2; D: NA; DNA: TGTGCCAGCAGTTTTATATTAGCGGAATACACCGGGGAGCTGTTTTTT; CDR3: CASSFILAEYTGELFF
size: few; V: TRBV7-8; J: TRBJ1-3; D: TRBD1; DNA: TGTGCCAGCAGCTTAAGGGAGCGAAGGGGGCGCGGAAACACCATATATTTT; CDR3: CASSLRERRGRGNTIYF
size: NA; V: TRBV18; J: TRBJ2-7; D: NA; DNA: TGTGCCAGCTCACCCGGGTCCGCATCCACCTACGAGCAGTACTTC; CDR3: CASSPGSASTYEQYF
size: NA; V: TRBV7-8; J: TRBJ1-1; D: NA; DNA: TGTGCCAGCAGCTTACAGGCAGCGAACACTGAAGCTTTCTTT; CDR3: CASSLQAANTEAFF
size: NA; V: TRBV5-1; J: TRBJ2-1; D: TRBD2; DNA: TGCGCCAGCAGCTTCCAAGCGGGAGCCACCAATGAGCAGTTCTTC; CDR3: CASSFQAGATNEQFF
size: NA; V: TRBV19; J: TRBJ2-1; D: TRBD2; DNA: TGTGCCAGTAGTAAGGGGGGACTAGCGGGAGGGCCCAATGAGCAGTTCTTC; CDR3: CASSKGGLAGGPNEQFF
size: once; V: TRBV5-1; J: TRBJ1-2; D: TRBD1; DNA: TGCGCCAGCAGCCCAGGGACAGAGGTCTATGGCTACACCTTC; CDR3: CASSPGTEVYGYTF
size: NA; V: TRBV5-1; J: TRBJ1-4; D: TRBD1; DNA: TGCGCCAGCAGCTCCGGGACAGCTAATGAAAAACTGTTTTTT; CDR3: CASSSGTANEKLFF
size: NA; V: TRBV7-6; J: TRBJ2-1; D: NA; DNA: TGTGCCAGCAGCTTCCTAGCGTCTAGCTCCTACAATGAGCAGTTCTTC; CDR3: CASSFLASSSYNEQFF
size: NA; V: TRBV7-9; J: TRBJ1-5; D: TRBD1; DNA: TGTGCCAGCAGCCAATGGACAGGGGGTGGCAATCAGCCCCAGCATTTT; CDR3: CASSQWTGGGNQPQHF
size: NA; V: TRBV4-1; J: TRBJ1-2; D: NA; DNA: TGCGCCAGCAGCCAAGGCCCCTCGGGTACCTATGGCTACACCTTC; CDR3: CASSQGPSGTYGYTF